This entry features one T cell receptor beta chain sequence. This sample stems from a study of PD-1 blockade in classical Hodgkin lymphoma. Using immunoSEQ multiplex PCR, the repertoire was profiled, and TCRdb retains in-frame clones only, with some absent. This table has about 28,000 clones, 80% appearing once. Time point denoted: cycle 4 day 1 (C4D1), after about 6 weeks of nivolumab. Every one of the patients relapsed after autologous stem cell transplantation (brentuximab vedotin exposure was variable). Patients showed best responses of complete response, partial response or progressive disease. The sequenced sample was peripheral blood mononuclear cells (PBMCs), obtained before the fourth cycle of nivolumab. The clonotype comes from a human donor with classical Hodgkin lymphoma.

As DNA, the CDR3 is TGTGCCAGCAGCTTAGGTAGCGGGAGAAGTGAGCAGTTCTTC. Amino acid sequence: CASSLGSGRSEQFF. The chain combines TRBV13 with TRBJ2-1, with TRBD2 matching over 9 bases. CDR1 is PRHDT and CDR2 is FYEKMQ in the germline V gene (reference sequence). The CDR3 is 14 residues long. Unmatched junction bases numbered 3, after V lost 0 bases and J lost 9 bases.